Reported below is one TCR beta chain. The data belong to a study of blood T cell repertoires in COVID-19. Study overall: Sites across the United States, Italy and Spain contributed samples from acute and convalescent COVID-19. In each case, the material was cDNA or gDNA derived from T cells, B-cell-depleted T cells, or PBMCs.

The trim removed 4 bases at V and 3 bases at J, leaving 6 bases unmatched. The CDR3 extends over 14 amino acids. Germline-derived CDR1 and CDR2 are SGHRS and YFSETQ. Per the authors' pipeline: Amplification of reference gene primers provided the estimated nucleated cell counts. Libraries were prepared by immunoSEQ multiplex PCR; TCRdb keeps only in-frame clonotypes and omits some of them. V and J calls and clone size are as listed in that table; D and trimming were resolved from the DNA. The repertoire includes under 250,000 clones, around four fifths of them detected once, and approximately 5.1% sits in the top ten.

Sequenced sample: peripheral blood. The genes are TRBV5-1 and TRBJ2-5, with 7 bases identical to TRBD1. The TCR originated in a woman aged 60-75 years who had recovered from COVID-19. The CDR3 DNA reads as TGCGCCAGCAGCGGGGGACAGATCGAAGAGACCCAGTACTTC. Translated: CASSGGQIEETQYF.